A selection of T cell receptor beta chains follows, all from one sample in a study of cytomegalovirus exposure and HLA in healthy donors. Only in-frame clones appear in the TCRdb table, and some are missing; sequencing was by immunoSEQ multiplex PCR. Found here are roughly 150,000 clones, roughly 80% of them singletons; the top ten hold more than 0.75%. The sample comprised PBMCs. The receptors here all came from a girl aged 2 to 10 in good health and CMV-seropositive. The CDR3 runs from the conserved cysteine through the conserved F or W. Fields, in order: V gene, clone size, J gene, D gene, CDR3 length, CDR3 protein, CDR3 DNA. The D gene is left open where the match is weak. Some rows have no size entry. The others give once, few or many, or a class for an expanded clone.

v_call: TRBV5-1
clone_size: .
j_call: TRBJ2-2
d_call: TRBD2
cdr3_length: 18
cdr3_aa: CASSFQRLAGFFTGELFF
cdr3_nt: TGCGCCAGCAGCTTTCAGAGACTAGCGGGATTCTTCACCGGGGAGCTGTTTTTT

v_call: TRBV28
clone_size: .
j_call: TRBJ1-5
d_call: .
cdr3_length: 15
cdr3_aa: CASSLGQALEMPQHF
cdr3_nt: TGTGCCAGCAGCTTAGGTCAGGCCTTAGAGATGCCCCAGCATTTT

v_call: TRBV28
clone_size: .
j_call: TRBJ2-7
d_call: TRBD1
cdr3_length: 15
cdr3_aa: CASSSLFQGANEQYF
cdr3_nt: TGTGCCAGCAGCTCTCTTTTTCAGGGGGCCAACGAGCAGTACTTC

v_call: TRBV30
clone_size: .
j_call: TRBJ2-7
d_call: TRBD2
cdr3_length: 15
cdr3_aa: CAWEFGLAGGLEQYF
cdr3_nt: TGTGCCTGGGAGTTCGGACTAGCGGGAGGTCTCGAGCAGTACTTC

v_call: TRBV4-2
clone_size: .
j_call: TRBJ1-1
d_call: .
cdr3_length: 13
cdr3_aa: CASSLGGNTEAFF
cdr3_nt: TGTGCCAGCAGCCTCGGCGGGAACACTGAAGCTTTCTTT

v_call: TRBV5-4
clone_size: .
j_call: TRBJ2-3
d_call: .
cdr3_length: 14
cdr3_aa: CASSLASYKDTQYF
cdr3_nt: TGTGCCAGCAGCTTGGCCTCTTACAAAGATACGCAGTATTTT

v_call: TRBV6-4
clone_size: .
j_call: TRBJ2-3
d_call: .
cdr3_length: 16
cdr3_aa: CASSDSSEGDTDTQYF
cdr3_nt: TGTGCCAGCAGTGACTCGAGCGAGGGCGACACAGATACGCAGTATTTT

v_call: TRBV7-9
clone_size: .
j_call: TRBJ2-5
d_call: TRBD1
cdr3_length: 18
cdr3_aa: CASSLGTGTPYNQETQYF
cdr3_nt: TGTGCCAGCAGCTTAGGGACAGGGACACCGTATAACCAAGAGACCCAGTACTTC

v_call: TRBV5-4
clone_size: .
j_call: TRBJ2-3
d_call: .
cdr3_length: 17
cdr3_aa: CASSLGPQGVGTDTQYF
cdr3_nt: TGTGCCAGCAGCTTGGGGCCACAGGGAGTAGGCACAGATACGCAGTATTTT

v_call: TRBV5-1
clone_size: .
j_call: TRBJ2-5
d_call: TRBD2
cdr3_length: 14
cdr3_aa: CASSKGLVGETQYF
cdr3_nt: TGCGCCAGCAGCAAGGGACTAGTTGGTGAGACCCAGTACTTC

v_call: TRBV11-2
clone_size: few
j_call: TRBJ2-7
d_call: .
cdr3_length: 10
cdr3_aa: CASRGREQYF
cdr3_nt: TGTGCCAGCAGGGGGCGAGAGCAGTACTTC

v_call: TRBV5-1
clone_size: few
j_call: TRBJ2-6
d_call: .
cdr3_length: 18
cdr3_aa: CASSLASLSSSGANVLTF
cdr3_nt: TGCGCCAGCAGCTTGGCGTCGCTCTCTAGCTCTGGGGCCAACGTCCTGACTTTC

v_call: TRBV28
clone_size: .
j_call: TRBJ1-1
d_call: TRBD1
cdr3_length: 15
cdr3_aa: CASTFYRGTNTEAFF
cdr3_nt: TGTGCCAGCACTTTTTACAGGGGAACGAACACTGAAGCTTTCTTT

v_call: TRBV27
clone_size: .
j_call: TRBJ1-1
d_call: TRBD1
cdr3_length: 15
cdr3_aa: CASSPLQGAVTEAFF
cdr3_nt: TGTGCCAGCAGTCCACTACAGGGGGCCGTCACTGAAGCTTTCTTT

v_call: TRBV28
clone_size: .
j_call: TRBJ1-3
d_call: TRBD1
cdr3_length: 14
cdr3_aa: CASRNRGYGNTIYF
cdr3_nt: TGTGCCAGCAGGAACAGGGGCTACGGAAACACCATATATTTT

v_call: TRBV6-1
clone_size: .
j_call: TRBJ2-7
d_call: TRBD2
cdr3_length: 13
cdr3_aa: CAARGTSLNEQYF
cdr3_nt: TGTGCCGCACGAGGGACTAGCTTAAACGAGCAGTACTTC

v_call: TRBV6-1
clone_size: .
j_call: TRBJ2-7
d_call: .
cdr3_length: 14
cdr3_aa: CASTYEQGSYEQYF
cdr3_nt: TGTGCCAGCACCTACGAACAGGGAAGCTACGAGCAGTACTTC

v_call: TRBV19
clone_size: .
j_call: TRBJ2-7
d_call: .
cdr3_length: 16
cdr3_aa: CASSPPGQQSSYEQYF
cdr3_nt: TGTGCCAGTAGTCCGCCAGGACAACAGAGCTCCTACGAGCAGTACTTC

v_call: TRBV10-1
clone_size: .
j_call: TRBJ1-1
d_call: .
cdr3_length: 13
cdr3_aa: CASSESGAPEAFF
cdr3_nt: TGCGCCAGCAGTGAGTCGGGGGCCCCTGAAGCTTTCTTT

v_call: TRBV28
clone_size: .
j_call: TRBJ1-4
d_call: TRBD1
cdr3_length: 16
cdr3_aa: CASSLADRGLGEKLFF
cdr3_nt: TGTGCCAGCAGTTTAGCGGACAGGGGACTCGGGGAAAAACTGTTTTTT

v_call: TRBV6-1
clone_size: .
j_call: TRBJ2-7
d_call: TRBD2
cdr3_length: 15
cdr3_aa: CASSELAGGPHEQYF
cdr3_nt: TGTGCCAGCAGTGAACTAGCGGGAGGGCCACACGAGCAGTACTTC

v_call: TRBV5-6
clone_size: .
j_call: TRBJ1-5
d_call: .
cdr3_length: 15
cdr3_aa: CASSPAGGSDQPQHF
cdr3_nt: TGTGCCAGCAGCCCAGCCGGGGGTTCGGATCAGCCCCAGCATTTT

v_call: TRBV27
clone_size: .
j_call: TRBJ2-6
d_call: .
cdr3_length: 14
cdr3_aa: CASSPSSGANVLTF
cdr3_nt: TGTGCCAGCAGTCCGAGCTCTGGGGCCAACGTCCTGACTTTC

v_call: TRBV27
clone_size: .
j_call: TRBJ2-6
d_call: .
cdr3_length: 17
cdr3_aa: CASSPGVKPGGANVLTF
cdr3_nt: TGTGCCAGTAGCCCCGGGGTGAAGCCGGGTGGGGCCAACGTCCTGACTTTC

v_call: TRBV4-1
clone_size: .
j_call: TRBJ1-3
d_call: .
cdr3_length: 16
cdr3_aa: CASSQDQARAGNTIYF
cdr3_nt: TGCGCCAGCAGCCAAGATCAAGCACGAGCTGGAAACACCATATATTTT

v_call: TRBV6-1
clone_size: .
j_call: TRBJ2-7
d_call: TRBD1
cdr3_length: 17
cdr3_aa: CASSEGQGFVGSYEQYF
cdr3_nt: TGTGCCAGCAGTGAAGGACAGGGATTTGTCGGGTCCTACGAGCAGTACTTC

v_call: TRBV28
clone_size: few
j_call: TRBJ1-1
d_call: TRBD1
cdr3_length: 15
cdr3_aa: CASSLRTGGLTEAFF
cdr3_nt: TGTGCCAGCAGTTTACGGACAGGGGGATTGACTGAAGCTTTCTTT

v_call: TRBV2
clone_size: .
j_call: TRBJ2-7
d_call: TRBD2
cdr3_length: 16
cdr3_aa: CASSEARASGGYEQYF
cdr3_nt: TGTGCCAGCAGTGAAGCGAGGGCTAGCGGCGGCTACGAGCAGTACTTC

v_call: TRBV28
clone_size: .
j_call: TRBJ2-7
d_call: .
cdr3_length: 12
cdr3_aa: CASTQSYYEQYF
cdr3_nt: TGTGCCAGCACACAGTCCTACTACGAGCAGTACTTC

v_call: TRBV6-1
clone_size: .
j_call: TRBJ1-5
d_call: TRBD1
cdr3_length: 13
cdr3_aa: CASHGQGNQPQHF
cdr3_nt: TGTGCCAGCCACGGACAGGGCAATCAGCCCCAGCATTTT

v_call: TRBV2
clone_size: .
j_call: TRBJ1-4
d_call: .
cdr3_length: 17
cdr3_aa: CASSSTGWETANEKLFF
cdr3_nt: TGTGCCAGCAGTTCCACAGGGTGGGAAACAGCTAATGAAAAACTGTTTTTT

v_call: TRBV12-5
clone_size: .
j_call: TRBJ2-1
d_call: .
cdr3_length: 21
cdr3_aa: CASGSIRGEGPAGVAYNEQFF
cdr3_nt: TGTGCTAGTGGTTCTATTAGGGGGGAGGGACCCGCGGGAGTGGCCTACAATGAGCAGTTCTTC

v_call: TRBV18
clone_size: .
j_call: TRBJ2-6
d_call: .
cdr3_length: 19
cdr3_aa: CASSQLLGRWASGANVLTF
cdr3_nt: TGTGCCAGCTCACAACTTCTGGGGAGGTGGGCCTCTGGGGCCAACGTCCTGACTTTC

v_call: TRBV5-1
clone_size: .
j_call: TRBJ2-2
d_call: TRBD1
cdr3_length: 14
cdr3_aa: CASSGLDRAGELFF
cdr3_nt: TGCGCCAGCAGCGGATTAGACAGGGCCGGGGAGCTGTTTTTT

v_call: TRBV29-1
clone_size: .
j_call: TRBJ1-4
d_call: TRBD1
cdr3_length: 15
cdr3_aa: CSVEGRQGQGEKLFF
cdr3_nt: TGCAGCGTTGAGGGTCGACAGGGACAAGGAGAAAAACTGTTTTTT

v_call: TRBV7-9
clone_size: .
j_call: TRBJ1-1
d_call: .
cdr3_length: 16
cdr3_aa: CASSSKPLDLITEAFF
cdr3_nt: TGTGCCAGCAGCTCAAAGCCACTCGATTTAATCACTGAAGCTTTCTTT

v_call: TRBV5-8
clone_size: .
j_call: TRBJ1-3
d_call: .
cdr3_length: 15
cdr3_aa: CASSLGLDSGNTIYF
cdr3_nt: TGTGCCAGCAGCTTGGGACTCGACTCTGGAAACACCATATATTTT